This T cell receptor beta chain came from a study of patients and donors after allogeneic stem cell transplantation (dated by TCRdb to the early 2020s). Trimming costs V 0 bases and J 0 bases, and their ends lie 6 bases apart. Spanning cysteine to phenylalanine, the CDR3 consists of 15 amino acids. The kept DNA is CDR3 alone, 45 bases in frame from the first base. CDR1 and CDR2 were assigned from the germline V gene as KGHSH and LQKENI. The count of this clonotype is one. No antigen is known for it. Base qualities are not at hand, and no much larger clone is one base apart. Weak support is all one read offers. Libraries were made using RT-PCR. Instrument on record: NextSeq 550. In TCRdb, the public reads were trimmed at Q25 with fastp and aligned with MiXCR, with productive beta chains retained. Identical CDR3 protein sequences are pooled into one entry, listed with their most common genes and DNA. This sample has 410,000 or so distinct CDR3 sequences in its table, and more than 15% of those were observed once. Of the sample, around 6.8% is held by the ten largest clones.

In this chain, TRBV18 is recombined with TRBJ2-1, with the D gene uncertain. The clonotype originates from a human donor who was either an allogeneic HSCT recipient or a stem cell or donor lymphocyte infusion donor (not recorded which). It is not recorded whose cells these are; they may come from a transplant donor. The material sequenced was blood, either unsorted or a sorted T cell fraction (not recorded which). The DNA sequence reads TGTGCCAGCTCACCACCACTGTCCTCCTACAATGAGCAGTTCTTC. Translated, this gives CASSPPLSSYNEQFF.